The 22 T cell receptor beta chains in this list originate from one sample, sequenced in a study of T cells in Graves' hyperthyroidism and ophthalmopathy. The CDR3 regions of TCR beta were amplified from RNA transcripts. Using the HTBI primer set, a first-round RT-PCR was run on the TCR CDR3. One entry per CDR3 protein, called by TCRdb with MiXCR from the multiplex PCR reads. Among some 250,000 distinct CDR3 sequences listed, approximately 15% were seen once. Sequenced: blood. The receptors derive from a woman in her thirties or forties with Graves' hyperthyroidism that later progressed to Graves' ophthalmopathy.

This clonotype showed up many times. The rearrangement links TRBV25-1 to TRBJ2-5; 7 bases agree with TRBD2. The CDR3 runs 14 residues. Germline CDR1 reads MGHDK; CDR2 reads SYGVNS. Trimming at V came to 1 base and at J to 5 bases, leaving 4 bases not matched to a gene. Here the CDR3 reads CASSEWMGGETQYF. DNA of the CDR3: TGTGCCAGCAGTGAATGGATGGGGGGGGAGACCCAGTACTTC.

In this sample, this clonotype turned up many times. The chain uses TRBV7-9 and TRBJ2-7; a weak D match, TRBD1 (5 bases). The CDR3 runs to 13 residues. V was cut by 3 bases and J by 5 bases, with 11 bases left in between. The germline gives CDR1 SEHNR, CDR2 FQNEAQ (reference sequence). The CDR3 DNA reads TGTGCCAGCAGCTTTCAGGGAATCCACGAGCAGTACTTC. This codes for CASSFQGIHEQYF.

As to this clonotype: No conserved phenylalanine or tryptophan is present at the end of the CDR3, so a read error is the likely explanation. This sequence joins TRBV2 and TRBJ2-1; D unresolved. CDR1 and CDR2 (germline): SNHLY, FYNNEI. The CDR3 consists of 11 residues. Trimming left V 4 bases short and J 7 bases short, with 5 bases between. The chain's CDR3 is CASSGVNEQFL. In nucleotides, the CDR3 is TGTGCCAGCAGTGGGGTTAATGAGCAGTTCCTC.

This clonotype was detected ten times or more. The chain combines TRBV27 with TRBJ2-3; D not certain. CDR3 length: 16 amino acids. Germline CDR1 is MNHEY and CDR2 is SMNVEV (reference sequence). Trimming took 2 bases from V and 5 from J, leaving 17 bases between them. The CDR3 coding sequence is TGTGCCAGCAGTTTACGGCCGAGGTCGACCGGAGATACGCAGTATTTT. Protein: CASSLRPRSTGDTQYF.

There are many counts of this clonotype. The chain uses TRBV3-1 and TRBJ2-1; no reliable D call. This CDR3 is 14 amino acids long. Germline CDR1 and CDR2: LGHDT and YNNKEL (reference sequence). V shed 4 bases and J shed 5 bases, with 12 bases lying between them. The CDR3 DNA sequence: TGTGCCAGCAGCCGCGGACCGACAAACAATGAGCAGTTCTTC. It specifies CASSRGPTNNEQFF.

This clonotype was found many times. V is TRBV28 and J is TRBJ1-5, with unresolved D. The CDR3 sequence is 15 residues long. From germline, CDR1 is MDHEN and CDR2 SYDVKM. Trimming removed 5 bases at V and 5 bases at J, with 16 bases between. The CDR3 sequence is CASSPTGLDDQPQHF. CDR3 sequence (DNA): TGTGCCAGCAGTCCGACCGGGCTCGACGATCAGCCCCAGCATTTT.

There are many counts of this clonotype. This may be a read error, as it is one base from a much larger clone. The V call is TRBV12-3 or TRBV12-4, the J call TRBJ2-2, with 7 positions matching TRBD1. The CDR3 has 16 amino acids. CDR3 region: CASSSQGGLIAGELVF. CDR3 in DNA: TGTGCCAGCAGTTCCCAAGGGGGCCTCATCGCCGGGGAGCTGGTTTTT.

The sample holds many counts of this clonotype. This chain connects TRBV12-5 to TRBJ2-3; 8 nucleotides line up with TRBD2. The CDR3 loop spans 17 amino acids. Losses at the gene ends were 3 bases for V and 0 bases for J; bases not matched to a gene: 8. Germline V gives CDR1 LGHNT, CDR2 FRNRAP. CDR3 protein: CASGLVISGASTDTQYF. CDR3 bases: TGTGCTAGTGGTTTAGTGATTAGCGGGGCTAGCACAGATACGCAGTATTTT.

This clonotype was observed a few times. One junction end disagrees with the germline gene, perhaps due to a read error. The chain couples TRBV7-7 to TRBJ2-2, with TRBD2 identical over 10 bases. This CDR3 spans 15 amino acids. Germline values: CDR1 SSHAT, CDR2 FNYEAQ (reference sequence). In nucleotides, the CDR3 is TGTGCTAGCAGATCTAGCGGGAGTAGGACCGGGGAGCTGTTTTTT. Translation: CASRSSGSRTGELFF.

The J gene is TRBJ2-2, the V gene TRBV6-1, with D possibly TRBD2 on 6 matching bases. Germline CDR1 is MNHNS and CDR2 is SASEGT. The ends were cut back, 6 bases at V and 3 bases at J, with 11 bases in the middle. The CDR3 contains 14 residues. The CDR3 spells CASSKGEDTGELFF. DNA of the CDR3: TGTGCCAGCAGCAAAGGGGAGGACACCGGGGAGCTGTTTTTT.

This clonotype was seen at least ten times. This chain connects TRBV7-9 to TRBJ2-7; D possibly uses TRBD1 or TRBD2 (5 bases each). The V end lost 5 bases, the J end lost 2 bases, and 13 bases lay between the germline ends. Germline CDR1 is SEHNR and CDR2 is FQNEAQ (reference sequence). This CDR3 region has 14 residues. CDR3 region: CASSPPGPAYEQYF. In DNA, the CDR3 is TGTGCCAGCAGCCCGCCGGGACCAGCCTACGAGCAGTACTTC. Supplemented by reference TRBV7-9 and TRBJ2-7, the full variable domain reads DTGVSQNPRHKITKRGQNVTFRCDPISEHNRLYWYRQTLGQGPEFLTYFQNEAQLEKSRLLSDRFSAERPKGSFSTLEIQRTEQGDSAMYLCASSPPGPAYEQYFGPGTRLTVT.

V is TRBV4-2 and J is TRBJ2-7, with D unresolved. CDR1 LGHNA and CDR2 YNFKEQ come from the germline V gene. V lost 0 bases and J 5 bases, leaving 8 bases between the germline ends. CDR3 length: 13 residues. The CDR3, as DNA: TGTGCCAGCAGCCAAGACGAACTCGACGAGCAGTACTTC. It is translated as CASSQDELDEQYF.

This clonotype was observed a handful of times. The V gene is TRBV28, the J gene TRBJ2-2, with 7 bases fitting TRBD2. This CDR3 has 14 amino acids. The germline V gene encodes CDR1 MDHEN and CDR2 SYDVKM. With 5 bases clipped from V and 6 bases from J, the junction kept 6 bases outside the gene matches. The CDR3 is CASSSGMGAGELFF. The CDR3 coding sequence is TGTGCCAGCAGTAGCGGGATGGGGGCCGGGGAGCTGTTTTTT.

Many counts were recorded for this clonotype. The J gene is TRBJ1-1, the V gene TRBV10-3; D gene ambiguous. Trimming stripped 3 bases from V and 5 bases from J, with 7 bases between. Germline assignment: CDR1 ENHRY and CDR2 SYGVKD. The CDR3 extends over 12 amino acids. The CDR3 region is CAISDWDTEAFF. The CDR3 nucleotides are TGTGCCATCAGTGATTGGGATACTGAAGCTTTCTTT.

This clonotype was seen many times. The chain links TRBV5-8 to TRBJ2-1; D possibly matches TRBD1 or TRBD2 (5 bases each). The CDR3 is made up of 13 amino acids. Germline CDR1 and CDR2: SGHTS and YDEGEE. Between the trimmed V and J ends, which lost 5 bases and 7 bases, there was a span of 13 bases. The CDR3 loop reads CASRGRDGNEQFF. The DNA of the CDR3 is TGTGCCAGCAGGGGAAGGGACGGGAATGAGCAGTTCTTC.

The rearrangement joins TRBV20-1 to TRBJ2-2; TRBD1 agrees at 7 bases. Germline CDR1 reads DFQATT; CDR2 reads SNEGSKA (reference sequence). The V segment lost 6 bases and the J segment 0 bases; nucleotides outside the gene matches: 4. This CDR3 spans 14 amino acids. CDR3 nucleotide sequence: TGCAGTGCCGGGACAGCCGCGAACACCGGGGAGCTGTTTTTT. Amino acids: CSAGTAANTGELFF.

The chain is built from TRBV20-1 and TRBJ1-3; TRBD1 agrees at 7 bases. Per the germline V gene, CDR1 is DFQATT and CDR2 is SNEGSKA (reference sequence). The CDR3 covers 13 residues. With 4 bases clipped from V and 4 bases from J, the junction kept 4 bases outside the gene matches. In nucleotides, the CDR3 is TGCAGTGCTACAGGGGGTTGGGGAAACACCATATATTTT. Its translation is CSATGGWGNTIYF.

This clonotype occurred many times. A read error may account for a junction end that differs from germline. The chain uses TRBV9 and TRBJ2-7; 10 positions match TRBD2. Germline CDR1 and CDR2: SGDLS and YYNGEE. This CDR3 is built from 16 residues. The CDR3 DNA sequence: TGTGCCGGCAGCGTAGGGGAGCGGGAGGGTCCCTACGAGCAGTACTTC. Amino acid sequence: CAGSVGEREGPYEQYF.

This clonotype was picked up many times. The chain joins TRBV12-3 or TRBV12-4 to TRBJ2-7; a possible D gene is TRBD1 (6 bases). V was shortened by 2 bases and J by 3 bases, with 11 bases between the two germline ends. The CDR3 sequence is 14 residues long. This chain's CDR3 is CASSLRTQGYEQYF. In nucleotides, the CDR3 is TGTGCCAGCAGTTTAAGGACACAGGGCTACGAGCAGTACTTC.

This clonotype has at least ten counts. The rearrangement joins TRBV6-1 to TRBJ1-1; D may be TRBD1 (5 bases). Between the trimmed V and J ends, which lost 5 bases and 3 bases, there was a span of 13 bases. There are 14 residues in the CDR3. The germline CDR1 and CDR2 sequences are MNHNS and SASEGT. The DNA for the CDR3 is TGTGCCAGCAGTTCCCGCGGGGGAGACACTGAAGCTTTCTTT. Its translation is CASSSRGGDTEAFF.

In this sample, this clonotype turned up many times. Sequence at one end of the junction differs from germline and may be a read error. The chain carries TRBV12-3 or TRBV12-4 and TRBJ2-1; D is possibly TRBD1 (6 bases). The CDR3 sequence is 13 residues long. The CDR3 coding sequence is TGTGCCAGCAGTTTAGGGGGGCATAATGGGCAGTTCTTC. Translated, it gives CASSLGGHNGQFF.

V is TRBV18 and J is TRBJ2-3; D not certain. The CDR3 runs 12 residues. Trimming took 5 bases from V and 5 from J, leaving 8 bases between them. Germline CDR1 is KGHSH and CDR2 is LQKENI. CDR3 nucleotide sequence: TGTGCCAGCTCAAATGACCGAGATACGCAGTATTTT. Amino acids: CASSNDRDTQYF.